This T cell receptor (beta chain) came from a study of blood T cell repertoires in COVID-19. Study context: Both acute and convalescent COVID-19 samples were obtained from the United States, Italy and Spain. PBMCs, B-cell-depleted T cells, or T cells provided the cDNA or gDNA that made up the material.

In the original workflow: Quantification of nucleated cells was approximated via reference gene primer amplification. Generated by immunoSEQ multiplex PCR, the TCRdb table keeps only in-frame clones and is missing some. D and trimming were read from the DNA, whereas the V and J calls and clone size are those reported in that table. The sample carries fewer than 90,000 clones, approximately 86% recorded once. From germline, CDR1 is SGHNT and CDR2 YYREEE (reference sequence). The V and J ends lost 3 bases and 1 base, in that order; junction bases with no gene match: 8. The CDR3 consists of 16 residues.

The receptor's source is a man between 70 and 80 years old with active COVID-19. The sample consisted of peripheral blood. The J gene is TRBJ2-3, the V gene TRBV5-4, with TRBD2 matching 7 bases. The CDR3 sequence is CASSSSRDYRTDTQYF. CDR3 sequence (DNA): TGTGCCAGCAGCTCGTCCCGGGACTACCGCACAGATACGCAGTATTTT. The entire variable domain, with the rest obtained from reference TRBV5-4 and TRBJ2-3, is as follows: ETGVTQSPTHLIKTRGQQVTLRCSSQSGHNTVSWYQQALGQGPQFIFQYYREEENGRGNFPPRFSGLQFPNYSSELNVNALELDDSALYLCASSSSRDYRTDTQYFGPGTRLTVL.